Listed here are 17 T cell receptor beta chains from one sample, sequenced in a study of early T cells in non-severe SARS-CoV-2 infection. TCRdb recomputed calls from the 5' RACE reads with MiXCR, one row per CDR3 protein. This sample carries 55,000 to 65,000 distinct CDR3 sequences, roughly 10% of them seen once, and the ten largest clones take over 1.5%. Sequencing was performed on whole blood. These receptors all come from an adult who was a healthcare worker with PCR-confirmed SARS-CoV-2 infection or an uninfected control (not recorded which).

This clonotype was recorded a few times. V and J are TRBV6-5 and TRBJ1-4; TRBD1 matches 8 bases. Germline assignment: CDR1 MNHEY and CDR2 SVGAGI. J gave up 2 bases and V 6 bases, and 8 bases lay outside the gene matches. The CDR3 is made up of 16 amino acids. The CDR3 sequence is CASSDRGGLTNEKLFF. CDR3 nucleotides: TGTGCCAGCAGCGACAGGGGAGGGTTGACTAATGAAAAACTGTTTTTT.

The chain carries TRBV6-2 or TRBV6-3 and TRBJ2-1; 11 bases are a match to TRBD1. Per germline, CDR1 MNHEY and CDR2 SVGEGT. The J segment lost 7 bases and the V segment lost 6 bases, leaving 8 bases of the junction unmatched. The CDR3 runs 15 residues. DNA for the CDR3: TGTGCCAGCAGCTCCGCCGGGACAGGGGGTAATGAGCAGTTCTTC. Its translation is CASSSAGTGGNEQFF.

This clonotype was recorded at least ten times. The CDR3: CSARDGVTQGEQYF. Here the CDR3 DNA reads TGCAGTGCTAGAGATGGGGTCACTCAGGGCGAGCAGTACTTC. The rearrangement links TRBV20-1 to TRBJ2-7; perhaps TRBD1 as D (5 bases). CDR1 and CDR2 (germline): DFQATT, SNEGSKA (reference sequence). V was pared by 0 bases and J by 6 bases, with 15 bases between. The CDR3 runs to 14 residues.

This clonotype was picked up many times. The J gene is TRBJ2-3, the V gene TRBV7-9; 7 bases line up with TRBD1. This CDR3 has 14 amino acids. Germline V gene data show CDR1 as SEHNR and CDR2 as FQNEAQ (reference sequence). Trimming at V came to 6 bases and at J to 3 bases, leaving 6 bases not matched to a gene. The CDR3 loop reads CASRSTGETDTQYF. Here the CDR3 DNA reads TGTGCCAGCAGATCTACAGGGGAAACAGATACGCAGTATTTT.

This clonotype was picked up a small number of times. The V gene is TRBV7-6, the J gene TRBJ1-1; no definite D call. Germline V lookup: CDR1 SGHVS, CDR2 FNYEAQ. V shed 4 bases and J shed 0 bases, with 12 bases lying between them. The CDR3 loop spans 15 amino acids. The CDR3 is CASSSPAWVNTEAFF. For the CDR3, the DNA is TGTGCCAGCAGCTCGCCAGCCTGGGTGAACACTGAAGCTTTCTTT. The variable domain in full, with the rest retrieved from reference TRBV7-6 and TRBJ1-1, is GAGVSQSPRYKVTKRGQDVALRCDPISGHVSLYWYRQALGQGPEFLTYFNYEAQQDKSGLPNDRFSAERPEGSISTLTIQRTEQRDSAMYRCASSSPAWVNTEAFFGQGTRLTVV.

J is TRBJ2-1 and V is TRBV6-5; 7 positions agree with TRBD2. Per germline, CDR1 MNHEY and CDR2 SVGAGI. The CDR3 consists of 13 residues. V gave up 6 bases and J gave up 9 bases; unmatched junction bases: 8. CDR3 loop: CASRMGSGLEQFF. The CDR3 nucleotides read TGTGCCAGCAGAATGGGTAGCGGGCTTGAGCAGTTCTTC.

The chain uses TRBV3-1 and TRBJ1-2; D is possibly TRBD1 (5 bases). Germline CDR1 and CDR2: LGHDT and YNNKEL (reference sequence). The ends were cut back, 4 bases at V and 2 bases at J, with 11 bases in the middle. This CDR3 region has 14 residues. CDR3 amino acids: CASSPGLGNYGYTF. Here the CDR3 DNA reads TGTGCCAGCAGCCCGGGGCTTGGCAACTATGGCTACACCTTC. Based on the CDR3 plus reference TRBV3-1 and TRBJ1-2, the full variable domain is DTAVSQTPKYLVTQMGNDKSIKCEQNLGHDTMYWYKQDSKKFLKIMFSYNNKELIINETVPNRFSPKSPDKAHLNLHINSLELGDSAVYFCASSPGLGNYGYTFGSGTRLTVV.

The rearrangement uses TRBV5-1 and TRBJ2-5, with D perhaps matching TRBD2 (5 bases). The CDR3 has 13 amino acids. Germline assignment: CDR1 SGHRS and CDR2 YFSETQ. Deletions cut 4 bases from V and 4 bases from J, with 11 bases between. CDR3 nucleotide sequence: TGCGCCAGCAGCGGACTTGGAGGAGAGACCCAGTACTTC. Residues: CASSGLGGETQYF.

This clonotype was picked up a small number of times. The chain joins TRBV28 to TRBJ1-1; D is possibly TRBD1 (5 bases). This CDR3 has 14 residues. Germline V gives CDR1 MDHEN, CDR2 SYDVKM. V was cut by 5 bases and J by 7 bases, with 17 bases left in between. The DNA of the CDR3 is TGTGCCAGCAGTCCCCCCGGACAACTAGTTGAAGCTTTCTTT. Translation gives CASSPPGQLVEAFF.

The chain employs TRBV20-1 and TRBJ2-3; 8 positions match TRBD2. The ends lost 1 base at V and 4 bases at J; junction bases unmatched: 4. This CDR3 has 14 residues. The germline CDR1 and CDR2 sequences are DFQATT and SNEGSKA (reference sequence). The CDR3 DNA sequence: TGCAGTGCTAGAGGCAGCGGGGGTCCAGATACGCAGTATTTT. It is translated as CSARGSGGPDTQYF.

The V and J genes are TRBV5-1 and TRBJ2-1, with D hard to call. Trimming shortened V by 4 bases and J by 3 bases, and 14 bases separated the two germline ends. The CDR3 contains 15 residues. Germline lookup yields CDR1 SGHRS and CDR2 YFSETQ. The CDR3 loop is CASSPDGWRYNEQFF. DNA for the CDR3: TGCGCCAGCAGCCCGGATGGCTGGCGCTACAATGAGCAGTTCTTC.

In nucleotides, the CDR3 is TGCAGCTTGGATGGGGGTGTTAGCACAGATACGCAGTATTTT. Translating gives CSLDGGVSTDTQYF. V is TRBV20-1 and J is TRBJ2-3; D tentatively reads TRBD1 or TRBD2 (5 bases each). CDR3 length: 14 residues. The germline V gene has CDR1 DFQATT and CDR2 SNEGSKA (reference sequence).

The chain is built from TRBV20-1 and TRBJ1-2; 11 bases map to TRBD1. The length of the CDR3 is 14 residues. V gave up 6 bases and J gave up 13 bases; unmatched junction bases: 16. Germline V gene data show CDR1 as DFQATT and CDR2 as SNEGSKA (reference sequence). This chain's CDR3 is CSAQGALDRGPGTF. The CDR3 DNA reads as TGCAGTGCGCAGGGGGCCTTGGACAGGGGGCCGGGCACCTTC.

This clonotype has at least ten counts. The V and J genes are TRBV6-2 or TRBV6-3 and TRBJ2-5; 7 bases align to TRBD2. The ends lost 4 bases at V and 5 bases at J; junction bases unmatched: 10. This CDR3 comprises 15 residues. The V gene's germline CDR1 is MNHEY and CDR2 SVGEGT. CDR3 region: CASSSTAGVEETQYF. The CDR3 nucleotides read TGTGCCAGCAGTTCAACGGCGGGGGTTGAGGAGACCCAGTACTTC.

For this clonotype: Compared with germline, one end of the junction differs, possibly owing to a read error. V is TRBV10-3 and J is TRBJ2-7; D is unclear. The CDR3 runs to 13 residues. Germline V lookup: CDR1 ENHRY, CDR2 SYGVKD. Here the CDR3 reads CASSEPRSYEQYF. The CDR3 region has the DNA TGTGCCAGCAGTGAACCCAGGTCCTACGAGCAGTACTTC.

This clonotype was detected many times. The chain is built from TRBV9 and TRBJ2-7; D is ambiguous. Trimming cost V 0 bases and J 2 bases, with 12 bases left between them. The CDR3 is made up of 15 amino acids. CDR1 and CDR2 (germline): SGDLS, YYNGEE. For the CDR3, the DNA is TGTGCCAGCAGCGTAGGGTATCTGGGGACCTACGAGCAGTACTTC. It encodes CASSVGYLGTYEQYF.

This clonotype was observed at least ten times. The chain recombines TRBV12-3 or TRBV12-4 with TRBJ2-5, with a possible D match to TRBD1 (5 bases). The CDR3 is 15 residues long. The V end was cut by 4 bases, the J end by 0 bases, with 12 bases between. The CDR3 loop reads CASSWLAGNQETQYF. The CDR3 nucleotides read TGTGCCAGCAGTTGGCTCGCAGGGAACCAAGAGACCCAGTACTTC.